This T cell receptor beta chain was observed in a study of OX40 agonist ivuxolimab in advanced cancers. Turning to this clone: Its antigen is not known.

Generated by immunoSEQ multiplex PCR, the TCRdb table keeps only in-frame clones and is missing some. Among tens of thousands of clones listed, approximately 86% were seen once. Study-level findings and limits: Which antigen the expanded peripheral T cells recognized is unknown.

The sequences come from CD4+ or CD8+ T cells sorted from blood, collected in a trial of the OX40 agonist ivuxolimab. This clonotype was obtained from an adult with an advanced solid tumor such as melanoma, head and neck, liver or kidney cancer.

The CDR3 here is CASRPVPGGYGYTF. The CDR3 nucleotides are TGTGCCAGCAGACCCGTCCCGGGAGGCTATGGCTACACCTTC. The chain recombines TRBV6-4 with TRBJ1-2, with D unresolved. The length of the CDR3 is 14 residues. The germline V and J ends were trimmed by 6 bases and 4 bases, with 15 bases remaining between them. Per the germline V gene, CDR1 is MRHNA and CDR2 is SNTAGT.